These 17 T cell receptor beta chains were sequenced from one sample in a study of Ad26.COV2.S vaccination and SARS-CoV-2 variants. Regarding treatment: some 19 received Ad26.COV2.S at low or high dose, single or two shots; about 5 received placebo; per-sample allocation not given. Day 63 after the first vaccine or placebo injection was the time point for sampling. Assay used: immunoSEQ multiplex PCR; TCRdb lists only in-frame clones, some missing. The data hold roughly 460,000 clones, with approximately 90% observed a single time. Sequenced here: peripheral blood, sampled in a trial of Ad26.COV2.S vaccine versus placebo. The receptors were gathered from a person between 18 and 65 years old who received the Ad26.COV2.S COVID-19 vaccine or a placebo.

The chain links TRBV7-6 to TRBJ2-1, with D perhaps TRBD1 (6 bases). Germline V gene data show CDR1 as SGHVS and CDR2 as FNYEAQ. V gave up 2 bases and J gave up 5 bases, with 10 bases separating them. The CDR3 totals 14 residues. The CDR3 reads CASSLHRVDNEQFF. The CDR3 nucleotides are TGTGCCAGCAGCTTACACAGGGTTGACAATGAGCAGTTCTTC.

The chain carries TRBV27 and TRBJ1-1, with TRBD1 identical over 10 bases. The germline gives CDR1 MNHEY, CDR2 SMNVEV (reference sequence). V lost 5 bases, J lost 1 base, and 4 bases stayed unmatched. This CDR3 has 15 amino acids. CDR3 in DNA: TGTGCCAGCAGTATAAGGACAGGGGGGAACACTGAAGCTTTCTTT. Translation gives CASSIRTGGNTEAFF.

The chain combines TRBV6-2 or TRBV6-3 with TRBJ1-2; D remains unclear. Germline values: CDR1 MNHEY, CDR2 SVGEGT. The germline V and J ends were trimmed by 2 bases and 5 bases, with 9 bases remaining between them. This CDR3 comprises 13 residues. The DNA of the CDR3 is TGTGCCAGCAGTTACACATGGGATTATGGCTACACCTTC. This encodes CASSYTWDYGYTF.

This chain joins TRBV6-2 or TRBV6-3 and TRBJ2-3, with TRBD1 as a possible D gene (7 bases). CDR3 length equals 18 residues. V was cut by 0 bases and J by 0 bases, with 16 bases left in between. Per germline, CDR1 MNHEY and CDR2 SVGEGT. The CDR3 loop is CASSYSRGRGTSTDTQYF. CDR3 DNA: TGTGCCAGCAGTTACTCGCGGGGCAGGGGGACGAGCACAGATACGCAGTATTTT.

This chain joins TRBV20-1 and TRBJ1-2, with D unclear. Trimming pared 3 bases from V and 4 bases from J, leaving 15 bases between. Germline assignment: CDR1 DFQATT and CDR2 SNEGSKA (reference sequence). The CDR3 runs to 14 residues. CDR3 residues: CSASSPHEPYGYTF. CDR3 nucleotide sequence: TGCAGTGCTAGTTCCCCCCATGAGCCCTATGGCTACACCTTC.

This chain links TRBV20-1 with TRBJ2-7; D call uncertain. Germline lookup yields CDR1 DFQATT and CDR2 SNEGSKA (reference sequence). Trimming shortened V by 0 bases and J by 5 bases, and 5 bases separated the two germline ends. This CDR3 contains 11 residues. The CDR3: CSARDVDEQYF. DNA of the CDR3: TGCAGTGCTAGAGATGTTGACGAGCAGTACTTC.

This clone was seen only once. The rearrangement joins TRBV4-2 to TRBJ1-2; D unclear. The V gene lost 0 bases and the J gene lost 1 base, with 9 bases spanning the gap. The CDR3 has 15 amino acids. Germline V lookup: CDR1 LGHNA, CDR2 YNFKEQ. This CDR3 is CASSQDLTSNYGYTF. The DNA of the CDR3 is TGTGCCAGCAGCCAAGACCTGACAAGTAACTATGGCTACACCTTC.

CDR3 DNA sequence: TGTGCCAGCAGTTTAGGACTAGCGGGGGGCCTTCAAGAGACCCAGTACTTC. This codes for CASSLGLAGGLQETQYF. J is TRBJ2-5 and V is TRBV6-2 or TRBV6-3; 14 positions agree with TRBD2. CDR3 length: 17 amino acids. Trimming at V came to 4 bases and at J to 2 bases, leaving 6 bases not matched to a gene. Germline CDR1 is MNHEY and CDR2 is SVGEGT.

This clone was detected once. The rearrangement uses TRBV27 and TRBJ2-7; D might be TRBD1 (5 bases). The length of the CDR3 is 16 residues. Germline lookup yields CDR1 MNHEY and CDR2 SMNVEV (reference sequence). With 0 bases removed from V and 5 bases from J, the gap between germline ends came to 17 bases. CDR3 DNA: TGTGCCAGCAGTTTATCCGCCGCCAGGGTCTTCGACGAGCAGTACTTC. Translation: CASSLSAARVFDEQYF.

V is TRBV27 and J is TRBJ1-2; D may be TRBD1 (6 bases). With 10 bases removed from V and 8 bases from J, the gap between germline ends came to 17 bases. The CDR3 runs to 12 residues. CDR1 is MNHEY, CDR2 SMNVEV, per germline (reference sequence). Written as DNA, the CDR3 is TGTGCCACCCTACAGGGAGGAATCGGCTACACCTTC. Amino acids: CATLQGGIGYTF.

The gene calls are TRBV18 and TRBJ2-7; D perhaps matches TRBD1 (6 bases). V lost 3 bases and J 2 bases, leaving 11 bases between the germline ends. The germline CDR1 and CDR2 sequences are KGHSH and LQKENI. This CDR3 spans 14 amino acids. Here the CDR3 DNA reads TGTGCCAGCTCACCTCTAGGGGGAACCTACGAGCAGTACTTC. Encoded protein: CASSPLGGTYEQYF.

The chain recombines TRBV28 with TRBJ2-1, with TRBD1 identical over 7 bases. Germline assignment: CDR1 MDHEN and CDR2 SYDVKM. The junction had 8 bases not matched to a gene; V was cut back by 5 bases and J by 7 bases. CDR3 length: 14 residues. This CDR3 is CASSPVEGANEQFF. CDR3 bases: TGTGCCAGCAGTCCCGTTGAGGGGGCTAATGAGCAGTTCTTC.

In regard to this clone: The same CDR3 arises from other DNA sequences in this sample as well. V gene TRBV7-9 combines with J gene TRBJ1-1; D unclear. V was clipped by 5 bases and J by 0 bases, with 7 bases between them. This CDR3 is 13 amino acids long. The germline V gene encodes CDR1 SEHNR and CDR2 FQNEAQ (reference sequence). CDR3 in DNA: TGTGCCAGCAGCCTGATTATGAACACTGAAGCTTTCTTT. Its protein product is CASSLIMNTEAFF.

The chain links TRBV5-4 to TRBJ2-2; 7 bases agree with TRBD1. CDR3 length: 15 amino acids. The V gene end was trimmed by 1 base and the J gene end by 3 bases; junction bases not matched to a gene: 3. Germline V gene sequence: CDR1 SGHNT, CDR2 YYREEE (reference sequence). The CDR3 sequence is CASSLQGGDTGELFF. The CDR3 coding sequence is TGTGCCAGCAGCTTGCAAGGGGGCGACACCGGGGAGCTGTTTTTT.

The chain links TRBV19 to TRBJ2-7; weak D call: TRBD1 (6 bases). V was shortened by 3 bases and J by 0 bases, with 9 bases between the two germline ends. This CDR3 contains 14 residues. Per the germline V gene, CDR1 is LNHDA and CDR2 is SQIVND (reference sequence). The CDR3, as DNA: TGTGCCAGTAGTATTGGACAGAACTCCTACGAGCAGTACTTC. Protein sequence: CASSIGQNSYEQYF.

The V call is TRBV18, the J call TRBJ1-5, with a possible D match to TRBD1 (5 bases). Germline assignment: CDR1 KGHSH and CDR2 LQKENI. The germline V and J ends were trimmed by 2 bases and 1 base, with 21 bases remaining between them. This CDR3 is built from 19 residues. The CDR3 sequence: CASSPGLRDLGQSNQPQHF. CDR3 bases: TGTGCCAGCTCACCAGGGTTGAGGGACCTTGGTCAGAGCAATCAGCCCCAGCATTTT.

This clone turned up a few times. The gene calls are TRBV6-5 and TRBJ2-2, with a tentative D call TRBD1 (6 bases). V was trimmed by 4 bases and J by 3 bases, leaving 12 bases between them. CDR1 is MNHEY and CDR2 is SVGAGI in the germline V gene. This CDR3 comprises 15 residues. DNA for the CDR3: TGTGCCAGCAGTTTCAGGGGTGGCGACACCGGGGAGCTGTTTTTT. Protein: CASSFRGGDTGELFF.